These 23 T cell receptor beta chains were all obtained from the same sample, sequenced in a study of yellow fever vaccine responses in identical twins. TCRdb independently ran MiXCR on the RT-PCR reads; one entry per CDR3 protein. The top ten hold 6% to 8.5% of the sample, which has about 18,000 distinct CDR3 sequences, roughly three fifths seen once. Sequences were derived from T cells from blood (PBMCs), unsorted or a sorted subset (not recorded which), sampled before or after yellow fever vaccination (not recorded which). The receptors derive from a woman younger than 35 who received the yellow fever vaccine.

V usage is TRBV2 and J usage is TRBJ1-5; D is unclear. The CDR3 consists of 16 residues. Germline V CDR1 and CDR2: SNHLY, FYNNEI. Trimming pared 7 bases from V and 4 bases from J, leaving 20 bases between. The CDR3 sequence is CASNTDGNLENQPQHF. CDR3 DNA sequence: TGTGCCAGCAATACAGATGGCAACCTCGAAAATCAGCCCCAGCATTTT.

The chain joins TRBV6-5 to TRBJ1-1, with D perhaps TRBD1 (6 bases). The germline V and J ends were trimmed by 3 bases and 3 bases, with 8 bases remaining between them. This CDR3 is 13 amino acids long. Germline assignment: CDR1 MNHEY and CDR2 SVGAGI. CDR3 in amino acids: CASSYRGDTEAFF. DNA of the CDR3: TGTGCCAGCAGTTATAGGGGGGACACTGAAGCTTTCTTT.

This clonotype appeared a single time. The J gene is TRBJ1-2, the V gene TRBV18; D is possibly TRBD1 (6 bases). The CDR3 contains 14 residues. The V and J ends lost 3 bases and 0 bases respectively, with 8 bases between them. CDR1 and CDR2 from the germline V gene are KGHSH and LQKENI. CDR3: CASSPDRSNYGYTF. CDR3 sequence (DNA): TGTGCCAGCTCACCTGACAGGTCTAACTATGGCTACACCTTC.

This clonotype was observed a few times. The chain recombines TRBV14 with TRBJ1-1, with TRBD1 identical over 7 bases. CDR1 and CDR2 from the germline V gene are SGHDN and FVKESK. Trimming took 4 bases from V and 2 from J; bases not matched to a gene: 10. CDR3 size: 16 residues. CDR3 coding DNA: TGTGCCAGCAGCCTACGGAAGGGGGCTGGTAACACTGAAGCTTTCTTT. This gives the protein CASSLRKGAGNTEAFF. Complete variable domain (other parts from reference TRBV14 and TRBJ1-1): EAGVTQFPSHSVIEKGQTVTLRCDPISGHDNLYWYRRVMGKEIKFLLHFVKESKQDESGMPNNRFLAERTGGTYSTLKVQPAELEDSGVYFCASSLRKGAGNTEAFFGQGTRLTVV.

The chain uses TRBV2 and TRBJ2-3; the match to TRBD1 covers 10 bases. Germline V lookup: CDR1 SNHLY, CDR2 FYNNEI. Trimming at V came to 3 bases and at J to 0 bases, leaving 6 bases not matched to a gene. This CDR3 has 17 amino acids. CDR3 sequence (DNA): TGTGCCAGCAGTGAGGACAGGGGGAGAACTAGCACAGATACGCAGTATTTT. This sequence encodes CASSEDRGRTSTDTQYF.

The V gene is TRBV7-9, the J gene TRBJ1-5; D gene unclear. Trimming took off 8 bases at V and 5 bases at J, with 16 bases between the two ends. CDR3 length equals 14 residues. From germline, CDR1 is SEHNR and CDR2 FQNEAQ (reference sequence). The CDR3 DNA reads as TGTGCCAGCCAAGGGCTCGGGGAGTATCAGCCCCAGCATTTT. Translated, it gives CASQGLGEYQPQHF.

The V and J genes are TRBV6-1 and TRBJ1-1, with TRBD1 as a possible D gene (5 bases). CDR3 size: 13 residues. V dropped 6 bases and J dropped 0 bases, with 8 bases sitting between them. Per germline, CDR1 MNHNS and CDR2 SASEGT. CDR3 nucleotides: TGTGCCAGCAGAACAGGAATGAACACTGAAGCTTTCTTT. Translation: CASRTGMNTEAFF.

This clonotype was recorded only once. The CDR3, as DNA: TGTGCCAGTACCCGGCACAGGGGGAACACTGAAGCTTTCTTT. Its protein is CASTRHRGNTEAFF. The chain employs TRBV19 and TRBJ1-1; 7 nucleotides agree with TRBD1. Trimming cost V 7 bases and J 1 base; bases outside gene matches: 6. CDR1 is LNHDA and CDR2 is SQIVND in the germline V gene (reference sequence). This CDR3 comprises 14 residues. Based on the CDR3 plus reference TRBV19 and TRBJ1-1, the full variable domain is DGGITQSPKYLFRKEGQNVTLSCEQNLNHDAMYWYRQDPGQGLRLIYYSQIVNDFQKGDIAEGYSVSREKKESFPLTVTSAQKNPTAFYLCASTRHRGNTEAFFGQGTRLTVV.

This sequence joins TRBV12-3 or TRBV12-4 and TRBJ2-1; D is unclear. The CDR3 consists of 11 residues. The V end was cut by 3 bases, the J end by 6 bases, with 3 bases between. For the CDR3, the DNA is TGTGCCAGCAGTTTGGCCAATGAGCAGTTCTTC. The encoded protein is CASSLANEQFF.

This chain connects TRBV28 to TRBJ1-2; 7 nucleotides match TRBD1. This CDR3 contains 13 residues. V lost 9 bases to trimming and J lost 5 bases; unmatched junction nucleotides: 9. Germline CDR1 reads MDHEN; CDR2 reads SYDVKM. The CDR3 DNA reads TGTGCCAGTCGAATAGGGGGCAGTTATGGCTACACCTTC. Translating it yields CASRIGGSYGYTF.

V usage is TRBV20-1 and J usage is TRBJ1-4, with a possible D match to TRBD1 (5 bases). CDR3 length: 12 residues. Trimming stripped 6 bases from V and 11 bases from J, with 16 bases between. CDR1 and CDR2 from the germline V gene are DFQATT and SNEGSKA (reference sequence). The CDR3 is CSATGRGVKLFF. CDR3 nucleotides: TGCAGTGCCACAGGACGGGGCGTGAAACTGTTTTTT.

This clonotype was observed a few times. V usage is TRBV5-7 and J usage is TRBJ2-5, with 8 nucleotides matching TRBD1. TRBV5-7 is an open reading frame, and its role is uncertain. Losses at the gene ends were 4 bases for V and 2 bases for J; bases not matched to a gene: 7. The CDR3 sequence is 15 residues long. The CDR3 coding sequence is TGTGCCAGCAGCCGGAGGACAGGGACACAAGAGACCCAGTACTTC. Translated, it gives CASSRRTGTQETQYF.

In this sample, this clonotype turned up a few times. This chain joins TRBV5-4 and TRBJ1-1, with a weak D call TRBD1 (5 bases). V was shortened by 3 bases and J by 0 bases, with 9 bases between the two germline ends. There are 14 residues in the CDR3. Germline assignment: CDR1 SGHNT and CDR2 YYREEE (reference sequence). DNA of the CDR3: TGTGCCAGCAGCTCCGACAGATTGAACACTGAAGCTTTCTTT. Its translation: CASSSDRLNTEAFF.

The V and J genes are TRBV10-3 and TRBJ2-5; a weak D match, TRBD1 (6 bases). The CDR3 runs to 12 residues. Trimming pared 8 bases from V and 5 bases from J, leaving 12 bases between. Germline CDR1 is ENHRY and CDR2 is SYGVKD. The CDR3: CAIQGISETQYF. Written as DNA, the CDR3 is TGTGCCATCCAGGGGATCTCCGAGACCCAGTACTTC.

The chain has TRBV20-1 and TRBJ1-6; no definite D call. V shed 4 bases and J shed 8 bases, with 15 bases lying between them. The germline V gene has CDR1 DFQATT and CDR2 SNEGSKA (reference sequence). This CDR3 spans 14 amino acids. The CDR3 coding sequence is TGCAGTGCTACCCGGCCGGACGATTATTCACCCCTCCACTTT. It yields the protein CSATRPDDYSPLHF.

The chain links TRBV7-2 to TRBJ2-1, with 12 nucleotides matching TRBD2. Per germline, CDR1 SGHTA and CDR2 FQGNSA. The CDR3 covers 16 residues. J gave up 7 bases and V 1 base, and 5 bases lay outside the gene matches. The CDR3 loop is CASSLVTSGRRNEQFF. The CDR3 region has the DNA TGTGCCAGCAGCTTAGTTACTAGCGGGAGGAGGAATGAGCAGTTCTTC.

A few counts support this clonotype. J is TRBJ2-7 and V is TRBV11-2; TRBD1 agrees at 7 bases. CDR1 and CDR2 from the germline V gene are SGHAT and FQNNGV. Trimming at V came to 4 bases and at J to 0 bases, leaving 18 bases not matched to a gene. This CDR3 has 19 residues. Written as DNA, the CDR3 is TGTGCCAGCAGCTCCGAGATAGGGACAGCGTGGGGGTTCTCCTACGAGCAGTACTTC. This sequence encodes CASSSEIGTAWGFSYEQYF.

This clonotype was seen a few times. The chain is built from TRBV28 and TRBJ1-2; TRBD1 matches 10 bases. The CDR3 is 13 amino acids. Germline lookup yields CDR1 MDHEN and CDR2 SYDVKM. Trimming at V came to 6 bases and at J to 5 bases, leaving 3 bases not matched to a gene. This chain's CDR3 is CASRGDRGYGYTF. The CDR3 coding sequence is TGTGCCAGCAGGGGGGACAGGGGTTATGGCTACACCTTC.

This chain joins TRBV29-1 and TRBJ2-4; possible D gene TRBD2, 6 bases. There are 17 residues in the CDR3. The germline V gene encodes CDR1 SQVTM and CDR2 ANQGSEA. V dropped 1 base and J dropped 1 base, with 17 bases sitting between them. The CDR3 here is CSVEGSGLGGAKNIQYF. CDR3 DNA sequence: TGCAGCGTTGAAGGATCAGGTCTCGGAGGGGCCAAAAACATTCAGTACTTC.

The CDR3 loop is CSAGTGGPTEAFF. In nucleotides, the CDR3 is TGCAGCGCCGGAACGGGGGGGCCCACTGAAGCTTTCTTT. The chain links TRBV29-1 to TRBJ1-1; D is perhaps TRBD1 (6 bases). V was trimmed by 7 bases and J by 4 bases, leaving 16 bases between them. This CDR3 comprises 13 residues. The germline CDR1 and CDR2 sequences are SQVTM and ANQGSEA. Full variable domain (remainder filled in from reference TRBV29-1 and TRBJ1-1): SAVISQKPSRDICQRGTSLTIQCQVDSQVTMMFWYRQQPGQSLTLIATANQGSEATYESGFVIDKFPISRPNLTFSTLTVSNMSPEDSSIYLCSAGTGGPTEAFFGQGTRLTVV.

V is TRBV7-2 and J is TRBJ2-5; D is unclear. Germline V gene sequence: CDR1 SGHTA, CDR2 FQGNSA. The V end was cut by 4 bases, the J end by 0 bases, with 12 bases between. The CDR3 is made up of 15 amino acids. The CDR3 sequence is CASSCGPTYQETQYF. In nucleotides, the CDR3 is TGTGCCAGCAGCTGCGGACCAACTTACCAAGAGACCCAGTACTTC.

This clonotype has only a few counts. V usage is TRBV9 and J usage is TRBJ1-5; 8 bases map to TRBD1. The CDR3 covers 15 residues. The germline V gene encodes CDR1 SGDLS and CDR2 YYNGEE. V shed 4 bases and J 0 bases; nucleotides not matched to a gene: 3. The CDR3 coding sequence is TGTGCCAGCAGCAGGACAGGGAATAGCAATCAGCCCCAGCATTTT. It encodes CASSRTGNSNQPQHF.

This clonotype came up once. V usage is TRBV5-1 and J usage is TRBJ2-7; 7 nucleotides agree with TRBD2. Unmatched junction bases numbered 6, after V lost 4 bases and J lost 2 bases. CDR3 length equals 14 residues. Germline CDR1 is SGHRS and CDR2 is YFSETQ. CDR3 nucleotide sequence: TGCGCCAGCAGCCCGAGCGGGACTACCTACGAGCAGTACTTC. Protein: CASSPSGTTYEQYF.